A selection of T cell receptor beta chains follows, all from one sample in a study of blood T cell repertoires in COVID-19. Data came from immunoSEQ multiplex PCR; TCRdb stores just in-frame clones and leaves some out. The data show 25,000 to 35,000 clones, more than 80% seen once. The sequenced material came from peripheral blood. Receptors originate from a man older than 75 with acute or convalescent COVID-19. Both conserved end residues are part of each CDR3.

V gene	J gene	CDR3 protein
TRBV7-2	TRBJ1-1	CASSLRQANTEAFF
TRBV3-1/TRBV3-2	TRBJ2-3	CASSLQGYGGTDTQYF
TRBV10-3	TRBJ1-5	CAISDPRGGGRQPQHF
TRBV12-3/TRBV12-4	TRBJ1-1	CASSFRGRAEAFF
TRBV20-1	TRBJ2-1	CSASVAVAEQFF
TRBV5-1	TRBJ2-3	CASSRDTTDTQYF
TRBV19	TRBJ1-1	CAAGPDRGFMNTEAFF
TRBV5-1	TRBJ1-3	CASSLAGTGNTIYF
TRBV18	TRBJ2-7	CASSPGQAPQQYF
TRBV5-1	TRBJ2-3	CASSFPTGTDTQYF
TRBV28	TRBJ1-1	CASSLTGGPNTEAFF
TRBV29-1	TRBJ2-3	CSVDKGASDTQYF
TRBV19	TRBJ2-7	CASSRPGGLEQYF
TRBV19	TRBJ2-2	CASSTQGNGELFF
TRBV11-3	TRBJ2-7	CASSPGTRASYEQYF
TRBV3-1/TRBV3-2	TRBJ2-2	CASSQVTPGELFF
TRBV11-2	TRBJ1-2	CASSLRGGGSYGYTF
TRBV19	TRBJ2-2	CASSKDRVTGELFF
TRBV15	TRBJ2-3	CATSTDRSTDTQYF
TRBV7-9	TRBJ2-1	CASSLGWRGNYNEQFF
TRBV6-1	TRBJ1-5	CASSEAAYSNQPQHF
TRBV27	TRBJ1-2	CASSLTGGPGYGYTF
TRBV6-1	TRBJ2-7	CASSESQGWPIEQYF
TRBV7-9	TRBJ1-6	CASSLTARYSPLHF
TRBV28	TRBJ1-4	CASSLQGKSEKLFF
TRBV19	TRBJ2-2	CASSKRSGGADTGELFF
TRBV12-5	TRBJ2-2	CASGLGAGNAGELFF
TRBV11-2	TRBJ1-4	CASSLRRQAHATNEKLFF
TRBV3-1/TRBV3-2	TRBJ1-1	CASSGVGATEAFF
TRBV6-5	TRBJ2-1	CASRRDRSSYNEQFF
TRBV4-1	TRBJ1-5	CASSQVAVPNWPQHF